This is a list of T cell receptor beta chains from one sample in a study of shared clonotypes between healthy human individuals. The data were produced by immunoSEQ multiplex PCR, yet TCRdb's version contains in-frame clones alone and is incomplete. Of 2 million to 2.5 million clones listed, roughly 95% are singletons. The sequenced sample was naive CD4+ T cells sorted from blood. These receptors came from a man between 18 and 35 years old in good health. The CDR3 runs from the conserved cysteine through the conserved F or W. The order of the fields is D gene, V gene, clone size, J gene, CDR3 protein, CDR3 DNA. D genes are given only for firm matches. Clone size, where shown, is once, few, many, or a class for clones that have expanded.

TRBD2	TRBV9	.	TRBJ2-3	CASSPLLAGGRRSTDTQYF	TGTGCCAGCAGTCCCTTACTAGCGGGGGGTCGTCGTAGCACAGATACGCAGTATTTT
.	TRBV7-2	.	TRBJ2-1	CASSALGNEQFF	TGTGCCAGCAGCGCCTTAGGCAATGAGCAGTTCTTC
TRBD1	TRBV30	.	TRBJ1-1	CAWRLGDRATNTEAFF	TGTGCCTGGAGACTAGGGGACAGGGCAACGAACACTGAAGCTTTCTTT
.	TRBV5-1	.	TRBJ2-3	CASSLATAGGSTDTQYF	TGCGCCAGCAGCTTGGCGACGGCAGGAGGTAGCACAGATACGCAGTATTTT
.	TRBV28	.	TRBJ2-3	CASIGDGVPADTQYF	TGTGCCAGCATCGGTGACGGGGTACCCGCAGATACGCAGTATTTT
TRBD1	TRBV9	.	TRBJ1-6	CASSVGQGGSPLHF	TGTGCCAGCAGCGTAGGACAGGGTGGTTCACCCCTCCACTTT
.	TRBV19	.	TRBJ1-5	CASSLMEGMQPQHF	TGTGCCAGTAGCCTAATGGAGGGGATGCAGCCCCAGCATTTT
TRBD1	TRBV4-1	.	TRBJ2-1	CASSQSGTGRDEQFF	TGCGCCAGCAGCCAATCCGGGACAGGGAGAGATGAGCAGTTCTTC
.	TRBV6-6	.	TRBJ2-3	CASSPTGTSTDTQYF	TGTGCCAGCAGTCCGACAGGGACTAGCACAGATACGCAGTATTTT
TRBD1	TRBV27	.	TRBJ2-7	CASRAWDRAYEQYF	TGTGCCAGCAGGGCCTGGGACAGGGCGTACGAGCAGTACTTC
.	TRBV7-2	once	TRBJ2-3	CASSDSKGGDTQYF	TGTGCCAGCAGCGATTCAAAGGGTGGGGATACGCAGTATTTT
.	TRBV19	once	TRBJ2-3	CASSIGLDSFSTDTQYF	TGTGCCAGTAGTATCGGCCTAGACAGTTTTAGCACAGATACGCAGTATTTT
.	TRBV9	.	TRBJ2-1	CASSVDASASNEQFF	TGTGCCAGCAGCGTAGACGCTAGCGCGTCCAATGAGCAGTTCTTC
.	TRBV11-3	.	TRBJ2-1	CASSLDLTGELYNEQFF	TGTGCCAGCAGCTTAGATCTGACGGGAGAATTATACAATGAGCAGTTCTTC
.	TRBV11-2	.	TRBJ2-2	CASSWVENWELFF	TGTGCCAGCAGCTGGGTAGAAAATTGGGAGCTGTTTTTT
TRBD1	TRBV2	once	TRBJ2-7	CASSPTGGLGEQYF	TGTGCCAGCAGCCCGACAGGGGGATTGGGCGAGCAGTACTTC
TRBD2	TRBV30	.	TRBJ2-5	CAWKLAGGGYQETQYF	TGTGCCTGGAAGTTAGCGGGGGGCGGATACCAAGAGACCCAGTACTTC
.	TRBV6-5	.	TRBJ2-1	CASSPGEPLYNEQFF	TGTGCCAGCAGTCCCGGCGAGCCGTTATACAATGAGCAGTTCTTC
TRBD1	TRBV9	.	TRBJ2-3	CASSVDDRVSDTQYF	TGTGCCAGCAGCGTTGACGACAGGGTTTCAGATACGCAGTATTTT
TRBD1	TRBV5-1	.	TRBJ2-7	CASSHTGGGYEQYF	TGCGCCAGCAGCCATACAGGGGGCGGATACGAGCAGTACTTC
TRBD2	TRBV6-5	.	TRBJ2-7	CASSAPGLADHEQYF	TGTGCCAGCAGTGCACCGGGACTAGCGGATCACGAGCAGTACTTC
.	TRBV7-6	.	TRBJ1-1	CASSLQGTAGTEAFF	TGTGCCAGCAGCTTGCAGGGGACTGCGGGCACTGAAGCTTTCTTT
TRBD1	TRBV18	.	TRBJ2-5	CASSHRDSQETQYF	TGTGCCAGCTCACACCGGGACAGCCAAGAGACCCAGTACTTC
.	TRBV7-2	.	TRBJ2-3	CASSLAFSGRTDTQYF	TGTGCCAGCAGCTTAGCTTTCTCGGGTCGGACAGATACGCAGTATTTT
TRBD1	TRBV27	.	TRBJ1-4	CASSRWDSATNEKLFF	TGTGCCAGCAGCCGGTGGGACAGTGCAACTAATGAAAAACTGTTTTTT
.	TRBV2	.	TRBJ1-1	CASSEEYDTEAFF	TGTGCCAGCAGTGAGGAGTATGACACTGAAGCTTTCTTT
.	TRBV11-2	.	TRBJ2-7	CASSLHSGRAYEQYF	TGTGCCAGCAGCTTACACAGTGGCAGGGCCTACGAGCAGTACTTC
TRBD1	TRBV6-5	.	TRBJ1-2	CASSSGQGGGYTF	TGTGCCAGCAGTTCCGGACAGGGCGGAGGCTACACCTTC
.	TRBV5-1	.	TRBJ2-1	CASSLDRVSYNEQFF	TGCGCCAGCAGCTTGGACAGAGTCTCCTACAATGAGCAGTTCTTC
TRBD1	TRBV12-5	.	TRBJ2-3	CASGLGQGATDTQYF	TGTGCTAGTGGTCTCGGACAGGGGGCTACAGATACGCAGTATTTT
TRBD1	TRBV27	.	TRBJ1-6	CASSLDREYNSPLHF	TGTGCCAGCAGTTTAGACAGGGAGTATAATTCACCCCTCCACTTT
.	TRBV28	.	TRBJ1-6	CASSPPGPLNSPLHF	TGTGCCAGCAGCCCACCGGGACCGTTGAATTCACCCCTCCACTTT
TRBD2	TRBV2	.	TRBJ2-7	CARGFRTSGRPSYEQYF	TGTGCCAGGGGATTCAGGACTAGCGGGAGGCCGTCCTACGAGCAGTACTTC
.	TRBV15	.	TRBJ1-4	CATSRNDLGVTNEKLFF	TGTGCCACCAGCAGAAACGACCTGGGGGTAACTAATGAAAAACTGTTTTTT
.	TRBV5-1	.	TRBJ2-5	CASSRDHLETQYF	TGCGCCAGCAGCCGGGACCACTTGGAGACCCAGTACTTC
.	TRBV19	.	TRBJ1-5	CASSIARGNQPQHF	TGTGCCAGTAGTATAGCCAGGGGAAATCAGCCCCAGCATTTT
TRBD1	TRBV11-2	.	TRBJ2-5	CASSLGGTGGRETQYF	TGTGCCAGCAGCTTAGGAGGGACAGGGGGCCGGGAGACCCAGTACTTC
.	TRBV27	few	TRBJ1-6	CASSFDLYNSPLHF	TGTGCCAGCAGTTTTGACCTCTATAATTCACCCCTCCACTTT
.	TRBV4-2	.	TRBJ2-7	CASSQTRPAGPSYEQYF	TGTGCCAGCAGCCAGACCCGGCCGGCAGGTCCTTCCTACGAGCAGTACTTC
TRBD1	TRBV4-1	.	TRBJ2-5	CASSPTGERETQYF	TGCGCCAGCAGCCCGACAGGGGAGAGGGAGACCCAGTACTTC
.	TRBV6-1	.	TRBJ2-4	CASSETPGHAQSEYF	TGTGCCAGCAGTGAAACCCCGGGACACGCACAGTCGGAGTACTTC